This T cell receptor beta chain derives from a study of T-cell memory formation after mild COVID-19. As to this clonotype: Its antigen is unknown.

A single record per CDR3 protein comes from TCRdb applying MiXCR to the 5' RACE reads. The data hold about 410,000 distinct CDR3 sequences, with roughly 18% observed a single time. Study-wide points: CD4/CD8 balance characterized clones contracting day 15 to 85, and CD4+ skew characterized later expanders.

CDR1 is SGHRS and CDR2 is YFSETQ in the germline V gene. CDR3 size: 14 residues. V lost 4 bases, J lost 3 bases, and 14 bases lay in between. The clonotype comes from a young man who had mild COVID-19 (a few samples of this study predate the infection). Cell type and time point are not known. V gene TRBV5-1 combines with J gene TRBJ2-7; D gene uncertain. Sequenced input: PBMCs or a T cell subset sorted from them (not recorded which). The CDR3 DNA reads TGCGCCAGCAGCCTAGGCTCAGCCTACTACGAGCAGTACTTC. Its protein product is CASSLGSAYYEQYF.